This TCR beta chain is from a study of PD-1 blockade in classical Hodgkin lymphoma. Turning to the study itself: Nivolumab was administered to patients intravenously at 3 mg/kg every 2 weeks. Notes on the study in general: The study found complete responders had baseline diversity similar to newly diagnosed patients. Reasons behind the repertoire differences stay unclear, perhaps disease activity or earlier therapy.

Measured with immunoSEQ multiplex PCR; TCRdb has only the in-frame clones, and not every one. The profile shows some 150,000 clones, about 81% of them singletons. V lost 0 bases to trimming and J lost 4 bases, with 25 bases between them. Germline V gene data show CDR1 as SGHRS and CDR2 as YFSETQ. The CDR3 runs 19 residues. Relapse after autologous stem cell transplantation occurred in every patient, and brentuximab vedotin exposure varied. Patients reached a best response of complete response, partial response or progressive disease. As to this clone: What it recognizes is unknown.

This TCR derives from a human donor with classical Hodgkin lymphoma. V and J are TRBV5-1 and TRBJ2-5; maybe TRBD1 (5 bases). The source was peripheral blood mononuclear cells (PBMCs), collected before the second cycle of nivolumab. The CDR3 region has the DNA TGCGCCAGCAGCTTGGGTATCGTAGGACACGTGTTCGTGGGAGAGACCCAGTACTTC. The encoded protein is CASSLGIVGHVFVGETQYF.